Below are 11 T cell receptor beta chains sequenced from a single sample in a study of naive and memory T cell subsets. An equimolar mix of two oligonucleotides served as the beta constant-region primer for TRBC1 and TRBC2. TCRdb itself ran the UMI-ligation and nested PCR reads through MiXCR, one entry per CDR3 protein. The data contain 77,000 or so distinct CDR3 sequences, less than 15% of them singletons. The sequenced material came from central memory CD4+ T cells from blood. These receptors were taken from a human donor in good health.

This chain uses TRBV20-1 with TRBJ1-1; no clear D. The CDR3 loop spans 15 amino acids. With 3 bases removed from V and 0 bases from J, the gap between germline ends came to 14 bases. Germline CDR1 is DFQATT and CDR2 is SNEGSKA (reference sequence). The CDR3 region is CSASQAESMNTEAFF. The CDR3 region has the DNA TGCAGTGCTAGCCAAGCGGAATCCATGAACACTGAAGCTTTCTTT.

This clonotype was seen more than once but under ten times. The J gene is TRBJ2-1, the V gene TRBV20-1; 15 positions agree with TRBD2. The trim removed 0 bases at V and 9 bases at J, leaving 3 bases unmatched. The CDR3 has 15 residues. Looked up from germline, CDR1 is DFQATT and CDR2 is SNEGSKA (reference sequence). DNA of the CDR3: TGCAGTGCTAGAGATGGGACTAGCGGGAGGTTTGAGCAGTTCTTC. Its translation: CSARDGTSGRFEQFF.

This clonotype was seen more than once but under ten times. The CDR3 coding sequence is TGTGCCAGCAGATCTACAGGGGCAAACTATGGCTACACCTTC. This gives the protein CASRSTGANYGYTF. The chain joins TRBV7-9 to TRBJ1-2; 7 nucleotides align to TRBD1. Trimming took 6 bases from V and 2 from J; bases not matched to a gene: 6. CDR3 length: 14 amino acids. Per the germline V gene, CDR1 is SEHNR and CDR2 is FQNEAQ (reference sequence). Complete variable domain (other parts from reference TRBV7-9 and TRBJ1-2): DTGVSQNPRHKITKRGQNVTFRCDPISEHNRLYWYRQTLGQGPEFLTYFQNEAQLEKSRLLSDRFSAERPKGSFSTLEIQRTEQGDSAMYLCASRSTGANYGYTFGSGTRLTVV.

Ten or more counts support this clonotype. This rearrangement joins TRBV3-1 to TRBJ2-2; TRBD1 agrees at 8 bases. Trimming at V came to 4 bases and at J to 4 bases, leaving 8 bases not matched to a gene. Germline V gene sequence: CDR1 LGHDT, CDR2 YNNKEL (reference sequence). The CDR3 extends over 16 amino acids. CDR3 nucleotides: TGTGCCAGCAGCCCCCGTGGACAGGGAGCCACCGGGGAGCTGTTTTTT. This translates into CASSPRGQGATGELFF.

This clonotype was observed a handful of times. This chain uses TRBV7-2 with TRBJ1-5; 8 bases are a match to TRBD1. Germline CDR1 and CDR2: SGHTA and FQGNSA. After removal of 0 bases from V and 3 bases from J, the junction contained 4 bases not matched to a gene. This CDR3 contains 16 residues. The CDR3 DNA follows: TGTGCCAGCAGCTTAGCCGGGACAGGTATCAATCAGCCCCAGCATTTT. This sequence encodes CASSLAGTGINQPQHF.

The rearrangement links TRBV4-1 to TRBJ1-4; 8 bases map to TRBD1. This CDR3 region has 16 residues. CDR1 and CDR2 from the germline V gene are MGHRA and YSYEKL. The junction had 11 bases not matched to a gene; V was cut back by 0 bases and J by 11 bases. CDR3 loop: CASSQDRLGQARKLFF. The CDR3 region has the DNA TGCGCCAGCAGCCAAGATAGGTTGGGACAGGCCCGGAAACTGTTTTTT.

The CDR3 region has the DNA TGTGCCAGCAAAGCCGGGGTTAGCTCCTACAATGAGCAGTTCTTC. It yields the protein CASKAGVSSYNEQFF. The chain combines TRBV11-2 with TRBJ2-1; possibly TRBD2 for D (5 bases). V was pared by 7 bases and J by 0 bases, with 13 bases between. Looked up from germline, CDR1 is SGHAT and CDR2 is FQNNGV. This CDR3 spans 15 amino acids.

This clonotype was found a few times. V usage is TRBV7-2 and J usage is TRBJ2-1; TRBD1 agrees at 7 bases. The CDR3 totals 14 residues. J gave up 7 bases and V 5 bases, and 8 bases lay outside the gene matches. The germline V gene has CDR1 SGHTA and CDR2 FQGNSA. CDR3 DNA sequence: TGTGCCAGCAGCCGGGACAGTTTTGAGAATGAGCAGTTCTTC. It translates to CASSRDSFENEQFF.

J is TRBJ2-1 and V is TRBV15, with TRBD2 identical over 16 bases. Germline V gene lookup returns CDR1 LNHNV and CDR2 YYDKDF (reference sequence). Trimming at V came to 0 bases and at J to 2 bases, leaving 13 bases not matched to a gene. The CDR3 loop spans 22 amino acids. CDR3 coding DNA: TGTGCCACCAGCAGAGATTTCGGGACTAGCGGGAGGGCCCTAAGTACCTACAATGAGCAGTTCTTC. As protein: CATSRDFGTSGRALSTYNEQFF.

The CDR3, as DNA: TGTGCCAGCAGCTTAGCGGGACGCTCCTACAATGAGCAGTTCTTC. Translated: CASSLAGRSYNEQFF. The genes are TRBV7-2 and TRBJ2-1; D is possibly TRBD1 or TRBD2 (5 bases each). The CDR3 extends over 15 amino acids. V lost 0 bases and J 0 bases, leaving 6 bases between the germline ends. Looked up from germline, CDR1 is SGHTA and CDR2 is FQGNSA.

This clonotype showed up just a few times. The V call is TRBV12-3 or TRBV12-4, the J call TRBJ2-7, with D perhaps TRBD1 (6 bases). Trimming left V 6 bases short and J 5 bases short, with 14 bases between. The CDR3 spans 13 residues. CDR3 sequence: CASSPTGVDEQYF. As DNA, the CDR3 is TGTGCCAGCAGCCCGACAGGAGTAGACGAGCAGTACTTC.